This T cell receptor (beta chain) derives from a study of blood T cell repertoires in COVID-19. Study background: Specimens from acute and convalescent COVID-19 originated in the United States, Italy and Spain. T cells, B-cell-depleted T cells, or PBMCs supplied cDNA or gDNA.

Germline V gives CDR1 MDHEN, CDR2 SYDVKM. The CDR3 length is 11 residues. Trimming stripped 5 bases from V and 4 bases from J, with 5 bases between. Original analysis: For nucleated cells, counts were estimated from reference gene primer amplification. Repertoires were generated with immunoSEQ multiplex PCR, while TCRdb's copy carries only in-frame clones and drops some. V and J calls and clone size are as listed in that table; D and trimming were resolved from the DNA. The repertoire has around 200,000 clones, about 83% of them found once; the top ten carry approximately 6.2%. This rearrangement joins TRBV28 to TRBJ2-5, with D hard to call. The receptor's source is a man in his fifties or sixties who had recovered from COVID-19. The sequencing input was peripheral blood. In DNA, the CDR3 is TGTGCCAGCAGTCTAGGAGAGACCCAGTACTTC. Its translation: CASSLGETQYF.